Listed below are T cell receptor beta chains from one sample, sequenced in a study of blood T cell repertoires in COVID-19. Using immunoSEQ multiplex PCR, the repertoire was profiled, and TCRdb retains in-frame clones only, with some absent. The repertoire consists of approximately 200,000 clones, with roughly 85% occurring once and the leading ten covering around 9.9%. Sequencing was carried out using peripheral blood. These receptors all stem from a human donor with active or convalescent COVID-19. The donor label of this sample is uncertain. Each CDR3 is given with its conserved first and last residue. Fields, in order: clone size, D gene, J gene, V gene, CDR3 DNA, CDR3 protein. The D gene is left open where the match is weak. Size is stated for part of the rows, as once, few or many counts, or as a class when the clone is expanded.

>NA|NA|TRBJ2-1|TRBV5-1
TGCGCCAGCAGCTTTTCCCCCGGGGTCAACAATGAGCAGTTCTTC
CASSFSPGVNNEQFF
>NA|NA|TRBJ1-2|TRBV11-2
TGTGCCAGCAGCTTAGATTGGACGGGGGAGTATGGCTACACCTTC
CASSLDWTGEYGYTF
>NA|NA|TRBJ1-6|TRBV20-1
TGCAGTGCTAGATCGACAGTTTCCCTCCACTTT
CSARSTVSLHF
>NA|NA|TRBJ2-1|TRBV12-3/TRBV12-4
TGTGCCAGCAGTTCCAACAATGAGCAGTTCTTC
CASSSNNEQFF
>NA|NA|TRBJ1-1|TRBV20-1
TGCAGTGCTGGCAGGGACACTGAAGCTTTCTTT
CSAGRDTEAFF
>NA|TRBD2|TRBJ2-1|TRBV5-1
TGCGCCAGCAGCGCAAACGGGGGGGGCCTGGACAATGAGCAGTTCTTC
CASSANGGGLDNEQFF
>NA|NA|TRBJ2-1|TRBV12-3/TRBV12-4
TGTGCCGCCCGCGGATCGCGCGGGGAGCAGTTCTTC
CAARGSRGEQFF
>NA|TRBD2|TRBJ2-5|TRBV29-1
TGCAGCGTTGGACTAGCCCCGTTGGGAGAGACCCAGTACTTC
CSVGLAPLGETQYF
>few|TRBD2|TRBJ2-1|TRBV7-9
TGTGCCAGCAGCTCCGCGGGAGCCCGACGCAATGAGCAGTTCTTC
CASSSAGARRNEQFF
>NA|TRBD2|TRBJ2-1|TRBV5-4
TGTGCCAGCAGCTTGCTAGCGGGAGTGGATGAGCAGTTCTTC
CASSLLAGVDEQFF
>NA|NA|TRBJ2-2|TRBV11-2
TGTGCCAGCAGCTACAGGGCGAACACCGGGGAGCTGTTTTTT
CASSYRANTGELFF
>few|NA|TRBJ2-2|TRBV9
TGTGCCAGCAGCACCCCACCTGGAGTCGGGGAGCTGTTTTTT
CASSTPPGVGELFF
>NA|NA|TRBJ1-1|TRBV12-3/TRBV12-4
TGTGCCAGCAGTTTTATCCCGGGTGAAGCTTTCTTT
CASSFIPGEAFF
>NA|TRBD2|TRBJ2-3|TRBV11-2
TGTGCCAGCAGCTTAGTTCGGGGGGGGTGGACAGATACGCAGTATTTT
CASSLVRGGWTDTQYF
>NA|NA|TRBJ2-2|TRBV18
TGTGCCAGCTCACCACCGCCGGGCACCGGGGAGCTGTTTTTT
CASSPPPGTGELFF
>NA|TRBD1|TRBJ1-2|TRBV7-2
TGTGCCAGCAGATCGACAGGGAATTTTGGCTACACCTTC
CASRSTGNFGYTF
>NA|TRBD2|TRBJ2-1|TRBV14
TGTGCCAGCAGCCATCTAACTAGCGGGAGCTACAATGAGCAGTTCTTC
CASSHLTSGSYNEQFF
>NA|NA|TRBJ1-2|TRBV7-6
TGTGTCCCCGAGGCGAACTATGGCTACACCTTC
CVPEANYGYTF
>NA|NA|TRBJ2-2|TRBV18
TGTGCCAGCTCACCACCGGTAGACACCGGGGAGCTGTTTTTT
CASSPPVDTGELFF
>NA|NA|TRBJ2-5|TRBV19
TGTGCCAGTAGTCCTGCGGGACTGGACGAGACCCAGTACTTC
CASSPAGLDETQYF
>NA|TRBD1|TRBJ2-7|TRBV9
TGTGCCAGCAGCGCCGGACAGGCCTACGAGCAGTACTTC
CASSAGQAYEQYF
>NA|TRBD2|TRBJ2-1|TRBV7-8
TGTGCCAGCAGCTTCATTCGGGAGGGGTTGAACTCCTACAATGAGCAGTTCTTC
CASSFIREGLNSYNEQFF
>NA|TRBD2|TRBJ2-3|TRBV30
TGTGCCTGGAAACAGATAGACATAGCGGGAGCGTCAAGAAGCACAGATACGCAGTATTTT
CAWKQIDIAGASRSTDTQYF
>once|NA|TRBJ2-3|TRBV5-1
TGCGCCAGCAGCGTCCGTTGGCGGGGGACACACACAGATACGCAGTATTTT
CASSVRWRGTHTDTQYF
>NA|TRBD1|TRBJ1-2|TRBV6-2/TRBV6-3
TGTGCCAGCAGTACCTACAGGGGTGGCTACACCTTC
CASSTYRGGYTF
>NA|NA|TRBJ1-4|TRBV29-1
TGCAGTGGGAGCTTTAATGAAAAACTGTTTTTT
CSGSFNEKLFF
>NA|TRBD1|TRBJ2-1|TRBV9
TGTGCCAGCAGCGTCGGGACAGGGGCAAGTGCTTCCAATGAGCAGTTCTTC
CASSVGTGASASNEQFF
>NA|TRBD1|TRBJ1-2|TRBV7-2
TGTGCCAGCAGCCGTGACAGGGGTGGTAACTATGGCTACACCTTC
CASSRDRGGNYGYTF
>NA|NA|TRBJ2-7|TRBV5-5
TGTGCCAGCAGCTGGAGCTCCTACGAGCAGTACTTC
CASSWSSYEQYF
>NA|TRBD1|TRBJ1-2|TRBV5-1
TGCGCCAGCGGGGAGACAGGGGGTCGGGGCTACACCTTC
CASGETGGRGYTF
>NA|NA|TRBJ1-3|TRBV9
TGTGCCAGCAGCGTGGAGGGAAACACCATATATTTT
CASSVEGNTIYF
>NA|TRBD1|TRBJ2-1|TRBV19
TGTGCCACCAGACCCACCTCGACAGGGGAGGAGTTCTTC
CATRPTSTGEEFF
>NA|NA|TRBJ1-2|TRBV21-1
TGTGCCAGCAGCACTAAGGGGGGGGGCAGTACTAACTATGGCTACACCTTC
CASSTKGGGSTNYGYTF
>NA|NA|TRBJ2-2|TRBV7-6
TGTGCCAGCAGCTTAGCCCAGCGCGGGACAGCCGGGGAGCTGTTTTTT
CASSLAQRGTAGELFF
>NA|TRBD2|TRBJ2-1|TRBV9
TGTGCCAGCAGCTTAAGCGGGACCTCCTACAATGAGCAGTTCTTC
CASSLSGTSYNEQFF
>NA|NA|TRBJ2-7|TRBV6-1
TGTGCCAGCGGCGGAGGGACGAGGGCCTACGAGCAGTACTTC
CASGGGTRAYEQYF
>NA|NA|TRBJ2-3|TRBV11-3
TGTGCCAGCAGCCGCTCGGGGACTAGCACAGATACGCAGTATTTT
CASSRSGTSTDTQYF
>NA|TRBD1|TRBJ2-7|TRBV6-5
TGTGCCAGCAGAGTCCGGGGACAGAGTCCTTACGAGCAGTACTTC
CASRVRGQSPYEQYF
>NA|NA|TRBJ1-2|TRBV2
TGTGCCAGCAAGGAGGCTAACTATGGCTACACCTTC
CASKEANYGYTF
>NA|NA|TRBJ2-4|TRBV4-1
TGCGCCAGCAGCCAAGATCTGGGCATCAGGAGGGAATGGAACATTCAGTACTTC
CASSQDLGIRREWNIQYF
>NA|NA|TRBJ1-1|TRBV12-3/TRBV12-4
TGTGCCAGCAGTTTTGTCAGGGGAAGAGCTTTCTTT
CASSFVRGRAFF
>NA|TRBD2|TRBJ2-7|TRBV4-3
TGCGCCAGCAGCCAAGACTTACGCGGGGGGGATACCTACGAGCAGTACTTC
CASSQDLRGGDTYEQYF
>NA|TRBD1|TRBJ2-3|TRBV30
TGTGCCTGGAGTGTAGGGGGCACCTACACAGATACGCAGTATTTT
CAWSVGGTYTDTQYF
>NA|TRBD2|TRBJ2-7|TRBV5-1
TGCGCCAGCAGCTTGGGACTAGCGGCCCGAGGGCAGTACTTC
CASSLGLAARGQYF